Below are 6 T cell receptor beta chains sequenced from a single sample in a study of cytomegalovirus exposure and HLA in healthy donors. Both 60 Vbeta primers and 13 Jbeta primers went into the PCR. TCRdb keeps only in-frame clones here, not all; method: immunoSEQ multiplex PCR. Its table lists about 130,000 clones. The material sequenced was PBMCs. The source is a young man in good health and CMV-seronegative.

The rearrangement joins TRBV7-6 to TRBJ2-3, with TRBD2 identical over 10 bases. In germline, CDR1 is SGHVS, CDR2 FNYEAQ. The junction had 3 bases not matched to a gene; V was cut back by 2 bases and J by 1 base. CDR3 length: 16 amino acids. The CDR3 sequence is CASSLLAGDGTDTQYF. The CDR3 DNA is TGTGCCAGCAGCTTACTAGCGGGAGACGGCACAGATACGCAGTATTTT.

V is TRBV19 and J is TRBJ2-3; 8 positions match TRBD2. The germline CDR1 and CDR2 sequences are LNHDA and SQIVND (reference sequence). The CDR3 consists of 18 residues. V trimming: 3 bases; J trimming: 1 base; junction bases outside the gene matches: 12. CDR3: CASSISAGVIGGTDTQYF. The CDR3 DNA is TGTGCCAGTAGTATTTCAGCGGGGGTGATAGGGGGCACAGATACGCAGTATTTT.

The V and J genes are TRBV9 and TRBJ1-2; D is unclear. With 3 bases removed from V and 1 base from J, the gap between germline ends came to 16 bases. The CDR3 is 16 amino acids. Germline V gene sequence: CDR1 SGDLS, CDR2 YYNGEE. CDR3 sequence (DNA): TGTGCCAGCAGCGCCCGACGGATCGACTTTAACTATGGCTACACCTTC. This gives the protein CASSARRIDFNYGYTF. Complete variable domain (other parts from reference TRBV9 and TRBJ1-2): DSGVTQTPKHLITATGQRVTLRCSPRSGDLSVYWYQQSLDQGLQFLIQYYNGEERAKGNILERFSAQQFPDLHSELNLSSLELGDSALYFCASSARRIDFNYGYTFGSGTRLTVV.

The chain couples TRBV27 to TRBJ2-2; D may be TRBD1 (6 bases). V was clipped by 5 bases and J by 5 bases, with 15 bases between them. Germline CDR1 and CDR2: MNHEY and SMNVEV (reference sequence). The CDR3 length is 15 residues. The CDR3, as DNA: TGTGCCAGCAGTCCCCTTGGGGGCTGGACCGGGGAGCTGTTTTTT. Translation: CASSPLGGWTGELFF.

Here the CDR3 DNA reads TGTGCCAGTGCTAATCACCGGACAGCCTGGGGTAATCAGCCCCAGCATTTT. The encoded protein is CASANHRTAWGNQPQHF. The chain uses TRBV19 and TRBJ1-5; tentatively, D is TRBD1 (6 bases). V was trimmed by 8 bases and J by 4 bases, leaving 24 bases between them. In germline, CDR1 is LNHDA, CDR2 SQIVND (reference sequence). This CDR3 spans 17 amino acids.

The rearrangement joins TRBV30 to TRBJ1-3; no definite D call. V was trimmed by 2 bases and J by 0 bases, leaving 5 bases between them. CDR3 length: 13 amino acids. CDR1 and CDR2 from the germline V gene are GTSNPN and SVGIG (reference sequence). This CDR3 is CAWSFLSGNTIYF. As DNA, the CDR3 is TGTGCCTGGAGTTTTCTCTCTGGAAACACCATATATTTT.